Each of the 4 T cell receptor beta chains below was sequenced from the same sample in a study of T cells in Graves' hyperthyroidism and ophthalmopathy. RNA transcripts were the template for amplifying TCR beta CDR3 regions. During a first-round RT-PCR of the TCR CDR3, the HTBI primer set was used. TCRdb re-analysed the multiplex PCR reads in MiXCR, keeping a single row per CDR3 protein. The repertoire holds under 400,000 distinct CDR3 sequences, with around a quarter as singletons. The sample consisted of blood. The source of these receptors is a man in his fifties with Graves' hyperthyroidism.

V and J are TRBV7-3 and TRBJ1-1; D is undetermined. This CDR3 is built from 13 residues. Trimming took off 2 bases at V and 6 bases at J, with 10 bases between the two ends. The V gene's germline CDR1 is SGHTA and CDR2 FQGTGA. The CDR3 sequence: CASSLAVGSEAFF. CDR3 nucleotides: TGTGCCAGCAGCTTAGCGGTAGGTTCTGAAGCTTTCTTT.

The chain joins TRBV18 to TRBJ2-7, with 10 bases fitting TRBD1. The V gene end was trimmed by 5 bases and the J gene end by 6 bases; junction bases not matched to a gene: 7. Germline CDR1 is KGHSH and CDR2 is LQKENI. The CDR3 covers 14 residues. CDR3 sequence reads: CASSDRDRGGEQYF. The CDR3 DNA reads TGTGCCAGCTCAGACCGGGACAGGGGCGGCGAGCAGTACTTC.

This chain connects TRBV29-1 to TRBJ1-1; 8 positions agree with TRBD1. The CDR3 contains 16 residues. Trimming cost V 4 bases and J 1 base; bases outside gene matches: 11. CDR1 SQVTM and CDR2 ANQGSEA come from the germline V gene. In nucleotides, the CDR3 is TGCAGCGTTGCCGGGGGCAGGGGGCGACGGAACACTGAAGCTTTCTTT. Encoded protein: CSVAGGRGRRNTEAFF.

Details on this clonotype: This CDR3 fails to terminate in the conserved phenylalanine or tryptophan, so it likely reflects a read error. V gene TRBV12-5 combines with J gene TRBJ2-7; either TRBD1 or TRBD2 may fit D (7 bases each). The CDR3 is made up of 17 amino acids. Trimming took off 0 bases at V and 3 bases at J, with 18 bases between the two ends. The germline V gene encodes CDR1 LGHNT and CDR2 FRNRAP. CDR3 in DNA: TGTGCTAGTGGTTTGGTACTGGGGCAGGGGGGGAACTACGAGCAGTACCTC. Residues: CASGLVLGQGGNYEQYL.